Below, 25 T cell receptor beta chains from the same sample are listed, as sequenced in a study of cytomegalovirus exposure and HLA in healthy donors. PCR primers comprised 60 Vbeta and 13 Jbeta primers. Some clones are missing from TCRdb's copy, which holds only in-frame ones; the method was immunoSEQ multiplex PCR. The sample has roughly 150,000 clones; around 80% are singletons. Sequencing was performed on PBMCs. These receptors all stem from a woman aged 40 to 50 in good health and CMV-seronegative.

The rearrangement uses TRBV14 and TRBJ1-5; 7 nucleotides match TRBD1. V was pared by 10 bases and J by 5 bases, with 5 bases of the junction left unmatched. Germline CDR1 reads SGHDN; CDR2 reads FVKESK. The CDR3 has 12 residues. The CDR3 coding sequence is TGTGCCACCAGGGGGAGCCATCAGCCCCAGCATTTT. Translating gives CATRGSHQPQHF.

This clone has a single count. V and J are TRBV4-1 and TRBJ1-2; D gene uncertain. Germline assignment: CDR1 MGHRA and CDR2 YSYEKL. The germline V and J ends were trimmed by 1 base and 2 bases, with 8 bases remaining between them. The CDR3 consists of 14 residues. CDR3 nucleotides: TGCGCCAGCAGCCAAGTACCGCAGAACTATGGCTACACCTTC. Encoded protein: CASSQVPQNYGYTF.

This chain links TRBV5-6 with TRBJ1-3, with D tentatively TRBD1 (5 bases). Looked up from germline, CDR1 is SGHDT and CDR2 is YYEEEE. Between the trimmed V and J ends, which lost 0 bases and 4 bases, there was a span of 5 bases. The CDR3 has 13 residues. CDR3 nucleotides: TGTGCCAGCAGCTTGGAGGGGGGAAACACCATATATTTT. Amino acids: CASSLEGGNTIYF.

The chain employs TRBV9 and TRBJ2-7; 7 bases align to TRBD2. The junction had 7 bases not matched to a gene; V was cut back by 4 bases and J by 6 bases. CDR3 length equals 13 residues. CDR1 and CDR2 from the germline V gene are SGDLS and YYNGEE. The CDR3 DNA follows: TGTGCCAGCAGCATAGCTGGGAGGGGCGAGCAGTACTTC. Its translation: CASSIAGRGEQYF.

The V gene is TRBV19, the J gene TRBJ2-3; 11 bases match TRBD2. The junction had 2 bases not matched to a gene; V was cut back by 4 bases and J by 2 bases. This CDR3 is built from 15 residues. Looked up from germline, CDR1 is LNHDA and CDR2 is SQIVND (reference sequence). CDR3 nucleotide sequence: TGTGCCAGTAGTACGGGACTAGCGGCCACAGATACGCAGTATTTT. Its translation is CASSTGLAATDTQYF.

The rearrangement uses TRBV5-1 and TRBJ2-3; D is perhaps TRBD2 (5 bases). Trimming left V 4 bases short and J 0 bases short, with 15 bases between. The CDR3 contains 16 residues. Per germline, CDR1 SGHRS and CDR2 YFSETQ. This chain's CDR3 is CASSPGGTESTDTQYF. DNA for the CDR3: TGCGCCAGCAGCCCCGGAGGCACAGAGAGCACAGATACGCAGTATTTT.

This sequence joins TRBV4-1 and TRBJ1-1; 8 nucleotides agree with TRBD1. CDR1 and CDR2 from the germline V gene are MGHRA and YSYEKL. Germline trimming cut 1 base from V and 3 bases from J; bases unmatched to any gene: 7. The CDR3 contains 16 residues. The CDR3 sequence: CASSQVRTGKYTEAFF. The CDR3, as DNA: TGCGCCAGCAGCCAAGTTAGGACAGGGAAGTACACTGAAGCTTTCTTT.

This clone turned up a few times. The gene calls are TRBV6-6 and TRBJ1-5; no firm D call. Germline loops: CDR1 MNHNY, CDR2 SVGAGI (reference sequence). V lost 7 bases, J lost 0 bases, and 13 bases lay in between. The CDR3 contains 15 residues. CDR3 protein: CASTLGRDSNQPQHF. The CDR3 nucleotides are TGTGCCAGCACCCTAGGGCGGGATAGCAATCAGCCCCAGCATTTT.

This chain connects TRBV5-4 to TRBJ1-6; D call uncertain. V was pared by 7 bases and J by 7 bases, with 9 bases between. Per germline, CDR1 SGHNT and CDR2 YYREEE (reference sequence). The CDR3 is 12 amino acids. CDR3 amino acids: CASGGLNSPLHF. CDR3 nucleotide sequence: TGTGCCAGCGGCGGACTAAATTCACCCCTCCACTTT.

The chain carries TRBV2 and TRBJ2-3, with TRBD1 identical over 11 bases. Germline V CDR1 and CDR2: SNHLY, FYNNEI. CDR3 length equals 15 residues. V gave up 10 bases and J gave up 3 bases; unmatched junction bases: 9. The CDR3 here is CATRRDRGWTDTQYF. In DNA, the CDR3 is TGTGCCACCCGACGGGACAGGGGGTGGACAGATACGCAGTATTTT.

The chain links TRBV6-6 to TRBJ2-7; a weak D match, TRBD1 (5 bases). The CDR3 loop spans 13 amino acids. V was shortened by 5 bases and J by 2 bases, with 10 bases between the two germline ends. Germline assignment: CDR1 MNHNY and CDR2 SVGAGI (reference sequence). The CDR3 loop reads CASSPVGAYEQYF. The CDR3 DNA reads TGTGCCAGCAGTCCCGTAGGGGCCTACGAGCAGTACTTC.

The chain combines TRBV5-5 with TRBJ1-2; D gene unclear. Trimming stripped 4 bases from V and 3 bases from J, with 10 bases between. The CDR3 runs 13 residues. Germline V gene data show CDR1 as SGHKS and CDR2 as YYEKEE (reference sequence). CDR3 sequence (DNA): TGTGCCAGCAGCCCCGAGGCAGACTATGGCTACACCTTC. This sequence encodes CASSPEADYGYTF.

The chain links TRBV7-2 to TRBJ1-2; TRBD1 aligns across 8 bases. In germline, CDR1 is SGHTA, CDR2 FQGNSA. Trimming took 5 bases from V and 8 from J; bases not matched to a gene: 7. The CDR3 has 13 residues. In DNA, the CDR3 is TGTGCCAGCAGCCAAGACAGGGGAGGAGGCTACACCTTC. Translated: CASSQDRGGGYTF.

V is TRBV11-2 and J is TRBJ1-4; TRBD1 aligns across 7 bases. Losses at the gene ends were 2 bases for V and 6 bases for J; bases not matched to a gene: 6. Germline values: CDR1 SGHAT, CDR2 FQNNGV. The CDR3 spans 15 residues. CDR3 protein: CASSLNRGWYEKLFF. The CDR3 DNA is TGTGCCAGCAGCTTAAACAGGGGTTGGTATGAAAAACTGTTTTTT.

V usage is TRBV6-5 and J usage is TRBJ2-1; 7 nucleotides agree with TRBD2. Germline CDR1 is MNHEY and CDR2 is SVGAGI. The CDR3 is made up of 14 amino acids. V trimming: 6 bases; J trimming: 8 bases; junction bases outside the gene matches: 10. The CDR3 DNA reads TGTGCCAGCAGCAAGGGCAGGGCGGGAGATGAGCAGTTCTTC. Translation gives CASSKGRAGDEQFF.

The chain has TRBV28 and TRBJ2-6, with TRBD1 identical over 7 bases. CDR1 is MDHEN and CDR2 is SYDVKM in the germline V gene. The CDR3 length is 16 residues. With 6 bases clipped from V and 2 bases from J, the junction kept 7 bases outside the gene matches. The CDR3 nucleotides are TGTGCCAGCAGGTCGACAGGGTTCCCTGGGGCCAACGTCCTGACTTTC. Translated, it gives CASRSTGFPGANVLTF.

CDR3 sequence: CASSPPNSYNSPLHF. The CDR3 DNA is TGTGCCAGCAGCCCCCCCAACTCCTATAATTCACCCCTCCACTTT. The chain couples TRBV7-2 to TRBJ1-6, with D hard to call. Deletions cut 5 bases from V and 0 bases from J, with 8 bases between. The germline V gene encodes CDR1 SGHTA and CDR2 FQGNSA. The CDR3 totals 15 residues. The variable domain in full, completed from reference TRBV7-2 and TRBJ1-6, reads GAGVSQSPSNKVTEKGKDVELRCDPISGHTALYWYRQSLGQGLEFLIYFQGNSAPDKSGLPSDRFSAERTGGSVSTLTIQRTQQEDSAVYLCASSPPNSYNSPLHFGNGTRLTVT.

The CDR3 DNA reads TGTGCCAGCAGTTTGGGGGGCGAGCAGTACTTC. Protein: CASSLGGEQYF. V gene TRBV27 combines with J gene TRBJ2-7; D is possibly TRBD2 (6 bases). Trimming stripped 3 bases from V and 6 bases from J, with 6 bases between. The CDR3 has 11 residues. Germline V gene lookup returns CDR1 MNHEY and CDR2 SMNVEV (reference sequence).

With respect to this clone: Other DNA sequences within the sample encode an identical CDR3. The chain combines TRBV5-1 with TRBJ1-2; 9 bases align to TRBD1. CDR1 is SGHRS, CDR2 YFSETQ, per germline. V shed 4 bases, J shed 4 bases, and the junction held 5 bases outside the gene matches. This CDR3 contains 14 residues. The CDR3 DNA is TGCGCCAGCAGCCCGGACAGGGGAGGCTATGGCTACACCTTC. This gives the protein CASSPDRGGYGYTF.

The chain employs TRBV19 and TRBJ2-2; no clear D gene. Trimming left V 5 bases short and J 0 bases short, with 13 bases between. Germline V lookup: CDR1 LNHDA, CDR2 SQIVND (reference sequence). The CDR3 length is 16 residues. The CDR3 protein is CASSLFGGANTGELFF. In DNA, the CDR3 is TGTGCCAGTAGTCTATTCGGCGGTGCGAACACCGGGGAGCTGTTTTTT.

This clone was seen a few times. V is TRBV18 and J is TRBJ2-5; the match to TRBD1 covers 9 bases. The CDR3 is 16 amino acids. The ends lost 0 bases at V and 5 bases at J; junction bases unmatched: 7. The germline CDR1 and CDR2 sequences are KGHSH and LQKENI. The CDR3 DNA reads as TGTGCCAGCTCACCACCGCGGGGACAGGGCTTTGAGACCCAGTACTTC. This encodes CASSPPRGQGFETQYF.

This clone has just a few counts. V usage is TRBV2 and J usage is TRBJ2-1; tentative D call: TRBD1 (7 bases). Trimming left V 8 bases short and J 9 bases short, with 20 bases between. The CDR3 contains 14 residues. From germline, CDR1 is SNHLY and CDR2 FYNNEI. CDR3 sequence reads: CASGGTVGSLEQFF. DNA for the CDR3: TGTGCCAGCGGGGGGACAGTAGGATCCCTTGAGCAGTTCTTC.

The gene calls are TRBV25-1 and TRBJ2-7; D might be TRBD2 (7 bases). Germline-derived CDR1 and CDR2 are MGHDK and SYGVNS. The V and J ends lost 5 bases and 7 bases respectively, with 21 bases between them. The CDR3 spans 15 residues. This CDR3 reads CASSMSSGGRGEQYF. The CDR3 bases are TGTGCCAGCAGTATGTCGTCCGGGGGGCGGGGAGAGCAGTACTTC.

The chain couples TRBV4-3 to TRBJ1-5; D is uncertain. V lost 0 bases and J 7 bases, leaving 16 bases between the germline ends. This CDR3 region has 16 residues. The germline V gene encodes CDR1 LGHNA and CDR2 YSLEER. The DNA for the CDR3 is TGCGCCAGCAGCCAAGATTTACGGGGAAAGGGACAGCCCCAGCATTTT. This sequence encodes CASSQDLRGKGQPQHF.

This clone was counted only a few times. This rearrangement joins TRBV9 to TRBJ2-3, with a weak D call TRBD1 (6 bases). The CDR3 runs 15 residues. In germline, CDR1 is SGDLS, CDR2 YYNGEE. Trimming pared 0 bases from V and 4 bases from J, leaving 12 bases between. DNA of the CDR3: TGTGCCAGCAGCGTAGGGGGACACGGGGCAGATACGCAGTATTTT. Amino acids: CASSVGGHGADTQYF. The whole variable domain, remainder taken from reference TRBV9 and TRBJ2-3, is DSGVTQTPKHLITATGQRVTLRCSPRSGDLSVYWYQQSLDQGLQFLIQYYNGEERAKGNILERFSAQQFPDLHSELNLSSLELGDSALYFCASSVGGHGADTQYFGPGTRLTVL.